The 21 T cell receptor beta chains reported below all come from one sample, sequenced in a study of high-grade serous ovarian cancer treatment subgroups. The method was immunoSEQ multiplex PCR; TCRdb's version includes in-frame clones alone and lacks a portion of them. The table has approximately 6,600 clones, approximately 85% seen once; the top ten hold over 6.5%. Tumor samples were taken before definitive surgery or chemotherapy. The sample was tumor tissue. The receptors shown here come from a human donor with high-grade serous ovarian cancer.

This clone was recorded only once. The rearrangement links TRBV14 to TRBJ2-7; D is possibly TRBD1 (6 bases). Trimming cost V 4 bases and J 4 bases, with 23 bases left between them. CDR3 length: 17 amino acids. Germline-derived CDR1 and CDR2 are SGHDN and FVKESK. The CDR3 coding sequence is TGTGCCAGCAGCCCTCGGACAGCCCCGCCGGGGCTTTACGAGCAGTACTTC. Translated: CASSPRTAPPGLYEQYF.

The table lists this clone with a few counts. V usage is TRBV4-2 and J usage is TRBJ1-2; no firm D call. V was pared by 0 bases and J by 4 bases, with 3 bases between. Germline CDR1 LGHNA, CDR2 YNFKEQ. The CDR3 has 12 residues. The CDR3 sequence is CASSQDAYGYTF. The CDR3 DNA reads as TGTGCCAGCAGCCAAGATGCCTATGGCTACACCTTC.

The chain recombines TRBV7-8 with TRBJ1-1; 10 bases match TRBD1. Trimming at V came to 0 bases and at J to 6 bases, leaving 10 bases not matched to a gene. CDR3 size: 17 residues. The germline CDR1 and CDR2 sequences are SGHVS and FQNEAQ. DNA of the CDR3: TGTGCCAGCAGCTTAGCCGGGGCCGGGACAGGGGATGCTGAAGCTTTCTTT. It encodes CASSLAGAGTGDAEAFF.

The chain links TRBV11-2 to TRBJ2-5; either TRBD1 or TRBD2 may supply D (5 bases each). The CDR3 contains 14 residues. V lost 5 bases and J 2 bases, leaving 12 bases between the germline ends. CDR1 is SGHAT, CDR2 FQNNGV, per germline. CDR3: CASSPHRTQETQYF. The CDR3 bases are TGTGCCAGCAGCCCTCACAGGACTCAAGAGACCCAGTACTTC.

This chain connects TRBV4-2 to TRBJ2-1; 14 positions agree with TRBD2. Trimming cost V 4 bases and J 0 bases; bases outside gene matches: 5. The CDR3 extends over 18 amino acids. Germline values: CDR1 LGHNA, CDR2 YNFKEQ. The CDR3 nucleotides are TGTGCCAGCAGCCCCACCGGGACTAGCGGGAGCTCCTACAATGAGCAGTTCTTC. The encoded protein is CASSPTGTSGSSYNEQFF.

The gene calls are TRBV29-1 and TRBJ1-2, with D unclear. V was pared by 6 bases and J by 6 bases, with 23 bases between. CDR1 and CDR2 (germline): SQVTM, ANQGSEA. The CDR3 sequence is 15 residues long. The CDR3: CSVGMGMGRSDGYTF. The CDR3 region has the DNA TGCAGCGTGGGGATGGGGATGGGTCGCTCCGATGGCTACACCTTC.

This chain uses TRBV19 with TRBJ2-1; D may be TRBD1 (5 bases). This CDR3 is built from 17 residues. Germline values: CDR1 LNHDA, CDR2 SQIVND (reference sequence). Trimming removed 4 bases from V and 2 bases from J, with 18 bases in between. The CDR3 is CASSTVIGESTYNEQFF. DNA of the CDR3: TGTGCCAGTAGTACCGTCATAGGGGAATCGACCTACAATGAGCAGTTCTTC.

The V call is TRBV6-1, the J call TRBJ1-3; tentative D call: TRBD1 (6 bases). The CDR3 consists of 14 residues. V was cut by 6 bases and J by 3 bases, with 12 bases left in between. Germline CDR1 and CDR2: MNHNS and SASEGT. CDR3 bases: TGTGCCAGCAGCGAGCGGACAGTTGGAAACACCATATATTTT. Protein sequence: CASSERTVGNTIYF.

This clone was detected a few times. This chain joins TRBV7-3 and TRBJ2-1, with 14 positions matching TRBD2. The CDR3 runs 17 residues. Trimming removed 3 bases from V and 15 bases from J; junction bases left unmatched: 16. Germline lookup yields CDR1 SGHTA and CDR2 FQGTGA. Written as DNA, the CDR3 is TGTGCCAGCAGCTTGACCACGGGACTAGCGGGAGAGGGCCGCAGGTTCTTC. It codes for CASSLTTGLAGEGRRFF. Full variable domain (missing parts from reference TRBV7-3 and TRBJ2-1): GAGVSQTPSNKVTEKGKYVELRCDPISGHTALYWYRQSLGQGPEFLIYFQGTGAADDSGLPNDRFFAVRPEGSVSTLKIQRTERGDSAVYLCASSLTTGLAGEGRRFFGPGTRLTVL.

This clone was seen more than once but under ten times. This chain links TRBV7-3 with TRBJ2-7, with D maybe TRBD1 (6 bases). CDR3 length: 13 residues. Trimming removed 4 bases from V and 6 bases from J, with 13 bases in between. Looked up from germline, CDR1 is SGHTA and CDR2 is FQGTGA. The CDR3 sequence: CASSSEQGGEQYF. CDR3 bases: TGTGCCAGCAGCTCGGAACAGGGCGGCGAGCAGTACTTC.

This chain connects TRBV19 to TRBJ2-7, with D possibly being TRBD2 (5 bases). The ends were cut back, 7 bases at V and 5 bases at J, with 21 bases in the middle. The CDR3 sequence is 15 residues long. Per the germline V gene, CDR1 is LNHDA and CDR2 is SQIVND (reference sequence). The CDR3 region has the DNA TGTGCCAGTACCTCGAAAGGACTCCCTGTGAACGAGCAGTACTTC. Residues: CASTSKGLPVNEQYF.

Only one count was recorded for this clone. The chain recombines TRBV7-2 with TRBJ2-1; no clear D gene. The CDR3 is made up of 12 amino acids. The germline CDR1 and CDR2 sequences are SGHTA and FQGNSA. Trimming removed 3 bases from V and 5 bases from J, with 5 bases in between. The CDR3 here is CASSLAHNEQFF. CDR3 DNA: TGTGCCAGCAGCTTGGCTCACAATGAGCAGTTCTTC.

The chain uses TRBV4-3 and TRBJ1-1; D uncertain. With 0 bases removed from V and 3 bases from J, the gap between germline ends came to 20 bases. Per the germline V gene, CDR1 is LGHNA and CDR2 is YSLEER. The CDR3 is 18 amino acids. CDR3 coding DNA: TGCGCCAGCAGCCAAGACTTGGGCAGGACTCATGAGGACACTGAAGCTTTCTTT. It is translated as CASSQDLGRTHEDTEAFF.

The chain recombines TRBV7-3 with TRBJ2-1; D might be TRBD2 (6 bases). Trimming left V 1 base short and J 9 bases short, with 19 bases between. Germline V gene data show CDR1 as SGHTA and CDR2 as FQGTGA. CDR3 size: 16 residues. This CDR3 reads CASSLRAGSGVSEQFF. In DNA, the CDR3 is TGTGCCAGCAGCTTAAGGGCGGGAAGTGGTGTTAGTGAGCAGTTCTTC.

This sequence joins TRBV21-1 and TRBJ2-4. TRBV21-1 is a listed pseudogene. CDR3 length: 15 amino acids. CDR3 coding DNA: TGTGCCAGCAGCAGAGGTGGACCTGACAAAAACATTCAGTACTTC. It specifies CASSRGGPDKNIQYF.

This clone was recorded once. The J gene is TRBJ1-1, the V gene TRBV10-2; TRBD1 agrees at 8 bases. CDR1 is WSHSY and CDR2 is SAAADI in the germline V gene. This CDR3 region has 14 residues. V gave up 5 bases and J gave up 3 bases; unmatched junction bases: 5. The CDR3 coding sequence is TGCGCCAGCAGTCGTCAGGGGGCGTACACTGAAGCTTTCTTT. It yields the protein CASSRQGAYTEAFF.

This chain connects TRBV6-5 to TRBJ2-2; 9 bases match TRBD2. V gave up 6 bases and J gave up 9 bases; unmatched junction bases: 11. Germline V gene sequence: CDR1 MNHEY, CDR2 SVGAGI. This CDR3 region has 15 residues. CDR3 loop: CASSPGTSPQRELFF. In DNA form, the CDR3 reads TGTGCCAGCAGCCCTGGGACTAGCCCCCAGAGGGAGCTGTTTTTT.

This clone showed up just a few times. The chain links TRBV5-1 to TRBJ2-1; 8 bases map to TRBD2. The CDR3 length is 14 residues. V lost 7 bases and J lost 3; bases outside the gene matches: 6. CDR1 SGHRS and CDR2 YFSETQ come from the germline V gene. CDR3 sequence (DNA): TGCGCCAGCGAGCCGGGACTAGGCTACAATGAGCAGTTCTTC. This translates into CASEPGLGYNEQFF.

The chain joins TRBV7-8 to TRBJ2-3, with a tentative D call TRBD2 (5 bases). The CDR3 is 12 residues long. Germline CDR1 SGHVS, CDR2 FQNEAQ. V lost 4 bases, J lost 6 bases, and 8 bases lay in between. The CDR3 reads CASSSAGDTQYF. The DNA for the CDR3 is TGTGCCAGCAGCTCGGCGGGCGATACGCAGTATTTT.

The chain has TRBV7-2 and TRBJ1-5; D is uncertain. The V end was cut by 1 base, the J end by 3 bases, with 10 bases between. This CDR3 has 15 residues. Germline loops: CDR1 SGHTA, CDR2 FQGNSA. The CDR3 sequence is CASSLGGPPNQPQHF. CDR3 DNA: TGTGCCAGCAGCTTAGGGGGTCCCCCCAATCAGCCCCAGCATTTT.

This clone is labeled large. The chain uses TRBV28 and TRBJ2-7; 9 bases fit TRBD1. The CDR3 totals 15 residues. The germline gives CDR1 MDHEN, CDR2 SYDVKM. V trimming: 3 bases; J trimming: 3 bases; junction bases outside the gene matches: 6. The CDR3 DNA reads TGTGCCAGCAGTTTGGTGGGACAGGGAAGCTACGAGCAGTACTTC. Translating it yields CASSLVGQGSYEQYF.